This entry concerns a single T cell receptor beta chain. The sample comes from a study of blood T cells in healthy people across ages. Through a sample-barcoded 5' primer and a J-beta primer mix, a second PCR was run for roughly 7 to 11 cycles. One entry per CDR3 protein results from TCRdb running MiXCR on the 5' RACE reads. The repertoire includes about 800,000 distinct CDR3 sequences, about three fifths of them detected once, and over 20% sits in the top ten. Trimming took off 0 bases at V and 7 bases at J, with 8 bases between the two ends. The germline gives CDR1 SGHRS, CDR2 YFSETQ. This CDR3 has 13 amino acids.

The clonotype comes from a man aged 30 to 45 in good health. Specimen: blood. V is TRBV5-1 and J is TRBJ2-4; D ambiguous. CDR3 bases: TGCGCCAGCAGCTTGGACGTTGCGAACATTCAGTACTTC. It codes for CASSLDVANIQYF.